The rows below give T cell receptor beta chains drawn from one sample of a study of blood T cell repertoires in COVID-19. Data came from immunoSEQ multiplex PCR; TCRdb stores just in-frame clones and leaves some out. The repertoire has a few hundred thousand clones, roughly 84% of them found once; the top ten carry 6.8%. The specimen was PBMCs or T cells enriched from blood (not recorded which). These receptor sequences come from a middle-aged woman who had recovered from COVID-19. Each CDR3 is given with its conserved first and last residue. D genes are given only for firm matches. The size field is filled for only some rows; it gives once, few, many or a size class.

D: NA; size: once; V: TRBV28; J: TRBJ1-3; length: 14; DNA: TGTGCCAGCAGCCGGGGGTTCGGTGGAAACACCATATATTTT; CDR3: CASSRGFGGNTIYF
D: NA; size: NA; V: TRBV11-3; J: TRBJ2-5; length: 16; DNA: TGTGCCAGCAGCTTAGTCGGGACTCAGTACCAAGAGACCCAGTACTTC; CDR3: CASSLVGTQYQETQYF
D: NA; size: NA; V: TRBV11-2; J: TRBJ2-1; length: 13; DNA: TGTGCCAGCAGCCTGCAGGGGTACAATGAGCAGTTCTTC; CDR3: CASSLQGYNEQFF
D: TRBD2; size: NA; V: TRBV3-1/TRBV3-2; J: TRBJ2-7; length: 15; DNA: TGTGCCAGCAGTCCTAGTAGCGGGATCTCCTACGAGCAGTACTTC; CDR3: CASSPSSGISYEQYF
D: TRBD1; size: NA; V: TRBV19; J: TRBJ2-5; length: 15; DNA: TGTGCCAGTAGAAGGGGACAGGGATCCCAAGAGACCCAGTACTTC; CDR3: CASRRGQGSQETQYF
D: NA; size: once; V: TRBV19; J: TRBJ1-5; length: 13; DNA: TGTGCCAGTAGTACCATCCCCCCCCGGGCCCAGCATTTT; CDR3: CASSTIPPRAQHF
D: TRBD2; size: NA; V: TRBV3-1/TRBV3-2; J: TRBJ2-4; length: 13; DNA: TGTGCCAGCAGACCTAGCGGGAGTGACATTCAGTACTTC; CDR3: CASRPSGSDIQYF
D: NA; size: NA; V: TRBV7-9; J: TRBJ1-3; length: 16; DNA: TGTGCCAGCAGTCAAAGGTCTGGGAGCTCTGGAAACACCATATATTTT; CDR3: CASSQRSGSSGNTIYF
D: NA; size: many; V: TRBV7-8; J: TRBJ2-1; length: 14; DNA: TGTGCCAGCAACGAAGGGATGGAGGGCAATGAGCAGTTCTTC; CDR3: CASNEGMEGNEQFF
D: TRBD2; size: few; V: TRBV11-2; J: TRBJ2-1; length: 14; DNA: TGTGCCAGCAGCTTCGGGACTAGCCTCAATGAGCAGTTCTTC; CDR3: CASSFGTSLNEQFF
D: NA; size: NA; V: TRBV27; J: TRBJ1-1; length: 13; DNA: TGTGCCAGCAGTTTATCGGGGAGGGCTGAAGCTTTCTTT; CDR3: CASSLSGRAEAFF
D: NA; size: NA; V: TRBV11-2; J: TRBJ2-5; length: 14; DNA: TGTGCCAGCAGCTTTAGCTACAGGGAGGGGACCCAGTACTTC; CDR3: CASSFSYREGTQYF
D: TRBD1; size: NA; V: TRBV11-3; J: TRBJ1-1; length: 16; DNA: TGTGCCAGCAGCTCAGGGGGTGATGGGGTGAACACTGAAGCTTTCTTT; CDR3: CASSSGGDGVNTEAFF
D: NA; size: NA; V: TRBV28; J: TRBJ2-5; length: 13; DNA: TGTGCCAGCAGTTTCCGGGTTCACGAGACCCAGTACTTC; CDR3: CASSFRVHETQYF
D: NA; size: few; V: TRBV19; J: TRBJ1-6; length: 16; DNA: TGTGCCAGTAGTATTGGAGTCGGCAGGGCTAATTCACCCCTCCACTTT; CDR3: CASSIGVGRANSPLHF
D: TRBD2; size: NA; V: TRBV5-4; J: TRBJ2-7; length: 16; DNA: TGTGCCAGCAGCTTGGGTCCGGGACTAGCGGTTCGCGAGCAGTACTTC; CDR3: CASSLGPGLAVREQYF
D: NA; size: NA; V: TRBV29-1; J: TRBJ1-1; length: 13; DNA: TGCAGCGCCAGAGCAGTCAGGGTCACTGAAGCTTTCTTT; CDR3: CSARAVRVTEAFF
D: NA; size: NA; V: TRBV28; J: TRBJ2-7; length: 13; DNA: TGTGCCAGCAGTTTACCGGACTTAGGTGAGCAGTACTTC; CDR3: CASSLPDLGEQYF
D: NA; size: NA; V: TRBV27; J: TRBJ1-2; length: 14; DNA: TGTGCCAGCAGTTTCTCCGGGAACCGGCCTGGCTACACCTTC; CDR3: CASSFSGNRPGYTF
D: NA; size: NA; V: TRBV11-2; J: TRBJ2-1; length: 13; DNA: TGTGCCAGCCGGGACTCCACGTCGTATGAGCAGTTCTTC; CDR3: CASRDSTSYEQFF
D: TRBD1; size: NA; V: TRBV10-3; J: TRBJ1-1; length: 15; DNA: TGTGCCATCGGGGGTAACAGGGGTGAGAACACTGAAGCTTTCTTT; CDR3: CAIGGNRGENTEAFF
D: NA; size: NA; V: TRBV18; J: TRBJ1-1; length: 15; DNA: TGTGCCAGCTCACCACCGTCGGGGATGAACACTGAAGCTTTCTTT; CDR3: CASSPPSGMNTEAFF
D: TRBD2; size: NA; V: TRBV7-2; J: TRBJ2-2; length: 15; DNA: TGTGCCAGCAGCTCCCTAGCGGGCCTTACCGGGGAGCTGTTTTTT; CDR3: CASSSLAGLTGELFF
D: TRBD1; size: NA; V: TRBV7-8; J: TRBJ1-1; length: 12; DNA: TGTGCCAGCAGCCAAGGGGGCCCTGAAGCTTTCTTT; CDR3: CASSQGGPEAFF
D: NA; size: NA; V: TRBV5-5; J: TRBJ2-1; length: 15; DNA: TGTGCCAGCAGAAACCTCTCACTGGAGCCCAATGAGCAGTTCTTC; CDR3: CASRNLSLEPNEQFF
D: NA; size: NA; V: TRBV27; J: TRBJ2-1; length: 16; DNA: TGTGCCAGCAGTTCCCTAGCGCTGAGCTCCTACAATGAGCAGTTCTTC; CDR3: CASSSLALSSYNEQFF
D: TRBD1; size: NA; V: TRBV29-1; J: TRBJ1-2; length: 14; DNA: TGCAGCGTTGACCTGGGGACAGGGGGCTATGGCTACACCTTC; CDR3: CSVDLGTGGYGYTF
D: NA; size: NA; V: TRBV27; J: TRBJ1-6; length: 12; DNA: TGTGCCAGCAGTTCCAGGGGTTCACCCCTCCACTTT; CDR3: CASSSRGSPLHF
D: NA; size: once; V: TRBV3-1/TRBV3-2; J: TRBJ1-5; length: 14; DNA: TGTGCCAGCAGCCAAGAAGGAGGAGGTCAGCCCCAGCATTTT; CDR3: CASSQEGGGQPQHF
D: NA; size: NA; V: TRBV5-6; J: TRBJ2-1; length: 16; DNA: TGTGCCAGCAGCTCCTTGACTTCTTACTCCTACAATGAGCAGTTCTTC; CDR3: CASSSLTSYSYNEQFF
D: TRBD1; size: NA; V: TRBV2; J: TRBJ1-5; length: 13; DNA: TGTGCCAGCAATAGGGGGCTGGATCAGCCCCAGCATTTT; CDR3: CASNRGLDQPQHF
D: TRBD1; size: NA; V: TRBV28; J: TRBJ1-5; length: 17; DNA: TGTGCCAGCAGGGACCCCAACAGGGGGTATAGCAATCAGCCCCAGCATTTT; CDR3: CASRDPNRGYSNQPQHF
D: NA; size: NA; V: TRBV2; J: TRBJ1-2; length: 14; DNA: TGTGCCAGCACCCCAGACGTCGGGGATAATGGCTACACCTTC; CDR3: CASTPDVGDNGYTF
D: NA; size: NA; V: TRBV28; J: TRBJ2-4; length: 14; DNA: TGTGCCAGCAGTGGCGGAGGGGGCTGGAACATTCAGTACTTC; CDR3: CASSGGGGWNIQYF
D: NA; size: once; V: TRBV6-1; J: TRBJ1-2; length: 15; DNA: TGTGCCAGCAGTGAAGCAGACACCACAAGCTATGGCTACACCTTC; CDR3: CASSEADTTSYGYTF
D: TRBD1; size: NA; V: TRBV28; J: TRBJ1-6; length: 16; DNA: TGTGCCAGCAGTAAATCGACAGGGGACCGTAATTCACCCCTCCACTTT; CDR3: CASSKSTGDRNSPLHF
D: TRBD2; size: NA; V: TRBV4-2; J: TRBJ2-5; length: 15; DNA: TGTGCCAGCAGCCAAGATCTTCGCGGGGGGGAGACCCAGTACTTC; CDR3: CASSQDLRGGETQYF
D: TRBD2; size: NA; V: TRBV7-9; J: TRBJ2-1; length: 14; DNA: TGTGCCAGCAGTCTGGCGGGAGTCAAGAATGAGCAGTTCTTC; CDR3: CASSLAGVKNEQFF
D: NA; size: NA; V: TRBV9; J: TRBJ2-2; length: 15; DNA: TGTGCCAGCAGCGTAGACGAGGGTTACACCGGGGAGCTGTTTTTT; CDR3: CASSVDEGYTGELFF
D: NA; size: NA; V: TRBV4-1; J: TRBJ1-5; length: 15; DNA: TGCGCCAGCAGCCAATCCACTCAAAGCAATCAGCCCCAGCATTTT; CDR3: CASSQSTQSNQPQHF
D: TRBD2; size: NA; V: TRBV10-3; J: TRBJ2-7; length: 12; DNA: TGTGCCAGCGGGGGAGCTAATTACGAGCAGTACTTC; CDR3: CASGGANYEQYF
D: NA; size: NA; V: TRBV11-3; J: TRBJ2-3; length: 14; DNA: TGTGCCAGCAGCTTCGGGCGGGCCACAGATACGCAGTATTTT; CDR3: CASSFGRATDTQYF
D: NA; size: NA; V: TRBV3-1/TRBV3-2; J: TRBJ1-2; length: 15; DNA: TGTGCCAGCAGCCCCCAAACCAGGGTGGGCTATGGCTACACCTTC; CDR3: CASSPQTRVGYGYTF
D: TRBD1; size: few; V: TRBV28; J: TRBJ1-2; length: 14; DNA: TGTGCCAGCAGTTTTAGGGGGCAAAACTATGGCTACACCTTC; CDR3: CASSFRGQNYGYTF
D: TRBD1; size: NA; V: TRBV19; J: TRBJ1-2; length: 13; DNA: TGTGCCAGTACCTCGAGAGGGGGCGATGGCTACACCTTC; CDR3: CASTSRGGDGYTF
D: TRBD1; size: NA; V: TRBV19; J: TRBJ1-2; length: 13; DNA: TGTGCCAGTAGTATAGATCGGACAGGGGGCTGGGACTTC; CDR3: CASSIDRTGGWDF